This TCR beta chain was observed in a study of T-cell reconstitution after alpha-beta-depleted transplantation in children. V was shortened by 5 bases and J by 2 bases, with 13 bases between the two germline ends. CDR3 size: 14 residues. Germline assignment: CDR1 SEHNR and CDR2 FQNEAQ (reference sequence). Preparation of the TCRbeta library was carried out with unique molecular identifiers. TCRdb reprocessed the PCR reads with MiXCR, giving one entry per CDR3 protein. Among fewer than 550,000 distinct CDR3 sequences listed, roughly 10% were seen once. This clonotype was counted between two and nine times. The antigen remains undetermined. Study-level results: Some patients showed high day-60 TCRbeta diversity, which derived from surviving recipient T cells and thymic progenitors. Two months or so post-transplant, alpha-beta T cells reportedly derived from several hundred expanded graft clones. From newly produced T cells came most of the T-cell counts and diversity one year after transplant.

The source of this sequence is a female patient aged 2-9 years who had a stem cell transplant for aplastic anemia, so the T cells may come from the graft donor. The starting material was PBMCs, mostly from graft donor cells, obtained 180 days after TCRalphabeta/CD19-depleted stem cell transplant. This chain joins TRBV7-9 and TRBJ2-7; D is undetermined. DNA of the CDR3: TGTGCCAGCAGCGCGCCCACCGAGACCTACGAGCAGTACTTC. This encodes CASSAPTETYEQYF. Based on the CDR3 plus reference TRBV7-9 and TRBJ2-7, the full variable domain is DTGVSQNPRHKITKRGQNVTFRCDPISEHNRLYWYRQTLGQGPEFLTYFQNEAQLEKSRLLSDRFSAERPKGSFSTLEIQRTEQGDSAMYLCASSAPTETYEQYFGPGTRLTVT.